This TCR beta chain was retrieved from a study of early T cells in non-severe SARS-CoV-2 infection. In the study overall: With bulk RNA from unsorted whole blood as input, sequencing yielded unpaired chains.

Each CDR3 protein is one row after TCRdb ran MiXCR on the 5' RACE reads. The repertoire holds tens of thousands of distinct CDR3 sequences, with around 9% as singletons. Germline CDR1 reads MNHEY; CDR2 reads SVGEGT. The CDR3 is made up of 15 amino acids. The V segment lost 6 bases and the J segment 10 bases; nucleotides outside the gene matches: 10. This clonotype was counted only a few times. This rearrangement joins TRBV6-2 or TRBV6-3 to TRBJ2-1, with 12 bases aligning to TRBD2. This sequence originates from an adult who was a healthcare worker with PCR-confirmed SARS-CoV-2 infection or an uninfected control (not recorded which). Sequenced input: whole blood. The DNA of the CDR3 is TGTGCCAGCAGACAGTCTAGCGGGGGGGCCGGAGAGCAGTTCTTC. This codes for CASRQSSGGAGEQFF.